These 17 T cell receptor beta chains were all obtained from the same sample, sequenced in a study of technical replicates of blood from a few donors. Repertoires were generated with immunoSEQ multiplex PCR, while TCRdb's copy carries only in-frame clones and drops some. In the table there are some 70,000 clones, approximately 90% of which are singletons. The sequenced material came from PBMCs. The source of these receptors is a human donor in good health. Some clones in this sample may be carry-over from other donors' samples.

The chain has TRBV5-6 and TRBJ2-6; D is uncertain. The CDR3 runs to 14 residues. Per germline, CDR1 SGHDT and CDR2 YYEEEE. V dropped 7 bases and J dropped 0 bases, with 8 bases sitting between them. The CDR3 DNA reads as TGTGCCAGCGAGCGACTCTCTGGGGCCAACGTCCTGACTTTC. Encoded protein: CASERLSGANVLTF.

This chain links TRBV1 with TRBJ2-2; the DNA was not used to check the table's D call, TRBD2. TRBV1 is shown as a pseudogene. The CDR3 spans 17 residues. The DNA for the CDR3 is TGCACCAGCAGCCCCAGACTAGCGGGGGGGGGTACCGGGGAGCTGTTTTTT. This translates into CTSSPRLAGGGTGELFF.

This CDR3 is CASSTTGTNEKLFF. As DNA, the CDR3 is TGTGCCAGCAGCACCACAGGGACCAATGAAAAACTGTTTTTT. This chain joins TRBV7-8 and TRBJ1-4; D perhaps matches TRBD1 (6 bases). Germline loops: CDR1 SGHVS, CDR2 FQNEAQ. The V end was cut by 5 bases, the J end by 5 bases, with 12 bases between. The CDR3 runs 14 residues.

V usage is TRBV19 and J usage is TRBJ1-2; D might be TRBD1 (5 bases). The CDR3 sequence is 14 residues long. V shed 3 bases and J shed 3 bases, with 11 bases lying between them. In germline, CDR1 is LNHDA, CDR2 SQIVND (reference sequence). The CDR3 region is CASSILDRDYGYTF. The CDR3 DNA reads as TGTGCCAGTAGTATCTTAGACAGAGACTATGGCTACACCTTC.

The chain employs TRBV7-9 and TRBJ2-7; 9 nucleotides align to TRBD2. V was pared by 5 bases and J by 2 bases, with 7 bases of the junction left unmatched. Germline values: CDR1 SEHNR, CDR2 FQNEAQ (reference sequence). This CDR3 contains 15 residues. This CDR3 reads CASSAASGTTYEQYF. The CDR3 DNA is TGTGCCAGCAGCGCCGCTAGCGGGACCACCTACGAGCAGTACTTC.

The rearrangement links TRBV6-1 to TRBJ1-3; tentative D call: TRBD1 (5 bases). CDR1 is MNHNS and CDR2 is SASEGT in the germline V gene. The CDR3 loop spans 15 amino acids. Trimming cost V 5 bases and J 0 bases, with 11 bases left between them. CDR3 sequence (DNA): TGTGCCAGCAGTACCAGGGAAGACTCTGGAAACACCATATATTTT. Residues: CASSTREDSGNTIYF.

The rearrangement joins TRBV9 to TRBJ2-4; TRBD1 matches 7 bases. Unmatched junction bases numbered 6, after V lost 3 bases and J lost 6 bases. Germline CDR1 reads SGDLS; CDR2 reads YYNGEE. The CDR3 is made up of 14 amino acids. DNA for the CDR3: TGTGCCAGCAGCGCTGGGGGACAGTTAAACATTCAGTACTTC. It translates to CASSAGGQLNIQYF.

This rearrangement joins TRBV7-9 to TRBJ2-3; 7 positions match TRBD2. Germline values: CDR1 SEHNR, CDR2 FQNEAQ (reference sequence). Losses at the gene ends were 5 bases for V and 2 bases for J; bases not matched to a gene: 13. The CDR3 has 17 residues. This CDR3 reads CASSQGRLAVTTDTQYF. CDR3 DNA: TGTGCCAGCAGCCAAGGGCGCCTAGCGGTAACCACAGATACGCAGTATTTT.

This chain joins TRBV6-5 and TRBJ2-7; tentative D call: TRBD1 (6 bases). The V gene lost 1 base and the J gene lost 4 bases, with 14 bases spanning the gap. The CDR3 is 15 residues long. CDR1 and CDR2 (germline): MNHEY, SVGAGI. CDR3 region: CASSYFTGFVYEQYF. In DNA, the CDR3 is TGTGCCAGCAGTTACTTTACAGGGTTCGTTTACGAGCAGTACTTC.

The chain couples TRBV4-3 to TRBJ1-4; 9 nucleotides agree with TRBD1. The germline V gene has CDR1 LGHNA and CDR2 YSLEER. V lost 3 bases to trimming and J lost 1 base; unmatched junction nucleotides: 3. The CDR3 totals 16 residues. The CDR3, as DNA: TGCGCCAGCAGCCAGGCGGACAGGGGAACTAATGAAAAACTGTTTTTT. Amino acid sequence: CASSQADRGTNEKLFF.

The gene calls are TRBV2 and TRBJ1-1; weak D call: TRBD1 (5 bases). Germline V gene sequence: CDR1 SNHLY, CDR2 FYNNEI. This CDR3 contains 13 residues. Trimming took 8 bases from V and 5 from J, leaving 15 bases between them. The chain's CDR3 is CASEREGRTEAFF. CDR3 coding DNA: TGTGCCAGCGAGAGGGAGGGGAGGACTGAAGCTTTCTTT. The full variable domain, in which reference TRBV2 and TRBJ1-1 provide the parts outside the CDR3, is EPEVTQTPSHQVTQMGQEVILRCVPISNHLYFYWYRQILGQKVEFLVSFYNNEISEKSEIFDDQFSVERPDGSNFTLKIRSTKLEDSAMYFCASEREGRTEAFFGQGTRLTVV.

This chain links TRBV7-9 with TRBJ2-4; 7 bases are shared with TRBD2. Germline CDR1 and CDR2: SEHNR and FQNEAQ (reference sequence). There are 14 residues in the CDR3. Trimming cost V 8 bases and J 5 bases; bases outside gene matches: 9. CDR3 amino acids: CASGAGLAENIQYF. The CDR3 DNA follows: TGTGCCAGCGGGGCCGGGCTAGCGGAAAACATTCAGTACTTC.

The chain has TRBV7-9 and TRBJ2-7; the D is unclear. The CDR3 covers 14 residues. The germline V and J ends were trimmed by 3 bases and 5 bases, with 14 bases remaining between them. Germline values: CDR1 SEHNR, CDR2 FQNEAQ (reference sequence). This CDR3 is CASSFPRPGNEQYF. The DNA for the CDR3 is TGTGCCAGCAGCTTCCCAAGACCAGGCAACGAGCAGTACTTC.

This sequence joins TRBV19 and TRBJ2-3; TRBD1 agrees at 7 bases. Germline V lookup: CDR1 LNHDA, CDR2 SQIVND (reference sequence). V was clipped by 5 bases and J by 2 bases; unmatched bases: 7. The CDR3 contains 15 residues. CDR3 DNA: TGTGCCAGTAGTCCCTTACAGGGGTACACAGATACGCAGTATTTT. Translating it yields CASSPLQGYTDTQYF.

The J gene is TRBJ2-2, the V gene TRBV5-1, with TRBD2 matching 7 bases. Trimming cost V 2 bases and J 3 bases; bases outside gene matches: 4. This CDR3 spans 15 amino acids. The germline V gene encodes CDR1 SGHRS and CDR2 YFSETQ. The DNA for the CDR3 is TGCGCCAGCAGCTTCTTTGGGGGGGACACCGGGGAGCTGTTTTTT. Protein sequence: CASSFFGGDTGELFF.

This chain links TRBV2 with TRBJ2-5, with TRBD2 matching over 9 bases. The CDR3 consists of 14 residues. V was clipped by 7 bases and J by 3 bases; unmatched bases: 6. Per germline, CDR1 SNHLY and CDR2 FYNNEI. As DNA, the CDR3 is TGTGCCAGCAAATCGCGGGGGGGGAAAGAGACCCAGTACTTC. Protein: CASKSRGGKETQYF. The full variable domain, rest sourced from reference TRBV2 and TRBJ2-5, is EPEVTQTPSHQVTQMGQEVILRCVPISNHLYFYWYRQILGQKVEFLVSFYNNEISEKSEIFDDQFSVERPDGSNFTLKIRSTKLEDSAMYFCASKSRGGKETQYFGPGTRLLVL.

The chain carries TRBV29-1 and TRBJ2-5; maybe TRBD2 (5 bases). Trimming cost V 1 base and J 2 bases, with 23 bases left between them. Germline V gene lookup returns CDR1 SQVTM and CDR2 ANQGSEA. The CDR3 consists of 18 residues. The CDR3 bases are TGCAGCGTTGAAGGGGTAGCTAGCCCTCAAGCGACTCAAGAGACCCAGTACTTC. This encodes CSVEGVASPQATQETQYF. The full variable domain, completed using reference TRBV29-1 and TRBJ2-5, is SAVISQKPSRDICQRGTSLTIQCQVDSQVTMMFWYRQQPGQSLTLIATANQGSEATYESGFVIDKFPISRPNLTFSTLTVSNMSPEDSSIYLCSVEGVASPQATQETQYFGPGTRLLVL.